This T cell receptor (beta chain) originates from a study of T cells in Graves' hyperthyroidism and ophthalmopathy. This CDR3 has 16 amino acids. The V gene's germline CDR1 is SEHNR and CDR2 FQNEAQ (reference sequence). The V gene end was trimmed by 4 bases and the J gene end by 2 bases; junction bases not matched to a gene: 2. This clonotype was recorded many times. RNA transcripts yielded amplified TCR beta CDR3 regions. A set of HTBI primers served as the primers for a first-round RT-PCR of the TCR CDR3. TCRdb called the multiplex PCR reads again in MiXCR, with one record for every CDR3 protein. Altogether nearly 750,000 distinct CDR3 sequences are present, over 35% being singletons, with the ten largest covering roughly 30%.

This receptor was obtained from a middle-aged woman with Graves' hyperthyroidism. V gene TRBV7-9 combines with J gene TRBJ2-5; 15 nucleotides match TRBD2. Sequencing was performed on blood. CDR3 loop: CASSWGLAGGQETQYF. The CDR3 DNA reads as TGTGCCAGCAGCTGGGGACTAGCGGGGGGACAAGAGACCCAGTACTTC.